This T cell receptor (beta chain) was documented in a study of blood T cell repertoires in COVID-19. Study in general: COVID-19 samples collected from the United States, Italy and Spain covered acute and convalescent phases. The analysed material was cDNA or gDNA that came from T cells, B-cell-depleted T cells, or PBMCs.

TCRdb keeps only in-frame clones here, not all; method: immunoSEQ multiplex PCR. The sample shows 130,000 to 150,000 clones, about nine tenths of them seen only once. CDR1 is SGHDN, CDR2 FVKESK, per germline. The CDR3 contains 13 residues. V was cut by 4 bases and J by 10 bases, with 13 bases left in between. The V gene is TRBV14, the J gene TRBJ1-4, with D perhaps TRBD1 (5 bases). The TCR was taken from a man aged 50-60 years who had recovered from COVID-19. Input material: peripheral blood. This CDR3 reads CASSPAGVGKLFF. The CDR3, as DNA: TGTGCCAGCAGCCCAGCGGGGGTAGGAAAACTGTTTTTT.